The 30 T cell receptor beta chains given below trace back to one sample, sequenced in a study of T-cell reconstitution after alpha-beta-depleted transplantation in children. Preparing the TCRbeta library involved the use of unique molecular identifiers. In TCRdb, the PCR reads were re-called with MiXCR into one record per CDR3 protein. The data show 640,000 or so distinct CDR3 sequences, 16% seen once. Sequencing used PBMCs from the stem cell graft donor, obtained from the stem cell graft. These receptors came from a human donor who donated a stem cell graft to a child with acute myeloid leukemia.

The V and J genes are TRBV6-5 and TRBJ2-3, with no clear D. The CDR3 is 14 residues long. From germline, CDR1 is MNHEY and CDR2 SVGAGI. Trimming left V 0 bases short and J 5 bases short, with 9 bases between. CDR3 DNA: TGTGCCAGCAGTTACTCGGAAGTCTTAGATACGCAGTATTTT. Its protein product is CASSYSEVLDTQYF.

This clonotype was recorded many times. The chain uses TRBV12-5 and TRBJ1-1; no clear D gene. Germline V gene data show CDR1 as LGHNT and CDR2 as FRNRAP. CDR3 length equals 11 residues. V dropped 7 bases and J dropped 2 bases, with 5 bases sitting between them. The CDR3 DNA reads TGTGCTAGTGCCCCCAACACTGAAGCTTTCTTT. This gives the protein CASAPNTEAFF.

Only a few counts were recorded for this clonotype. The CDR3 here is CASSPEGNRYNEQFF. CDR3 DNA: TGTGCCAGCAGTCCCGAGGGGAACCGTTACAATGAGCAGTTCTTC. The V and J genes are TRBV5-4 and TRBJ2-1; TRBD1 or TRBD2 may be the D gene (5 bases each). Germline values: CDR1 SGHNT, CDR2 YYREEE (reference sequence). The CDR3 runs to 15 residues. Trimming took 5 bases from V and 4 from J, leaving 16 bases between them.

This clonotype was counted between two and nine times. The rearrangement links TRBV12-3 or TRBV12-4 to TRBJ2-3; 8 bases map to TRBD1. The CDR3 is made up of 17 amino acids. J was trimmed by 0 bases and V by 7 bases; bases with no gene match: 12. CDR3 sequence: CASTGTRGLLSTDTQYF. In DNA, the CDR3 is TGTGCCAGCACCGGAACCAGGGGGCTCCTAAGCACAGATACGCAGTATTTT.

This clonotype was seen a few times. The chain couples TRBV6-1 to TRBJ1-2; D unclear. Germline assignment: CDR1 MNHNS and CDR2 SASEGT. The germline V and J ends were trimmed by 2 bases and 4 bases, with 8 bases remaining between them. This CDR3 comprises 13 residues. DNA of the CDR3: TGTGCCAGCAGTGAAACGAGTCTCTATGGCTACACCTTC. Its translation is CASSETSLYGYTF.

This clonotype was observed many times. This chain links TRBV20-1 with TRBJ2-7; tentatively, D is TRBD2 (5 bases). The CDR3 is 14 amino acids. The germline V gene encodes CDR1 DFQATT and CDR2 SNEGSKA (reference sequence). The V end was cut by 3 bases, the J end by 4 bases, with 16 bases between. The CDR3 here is CSASGSGKGYEQYF. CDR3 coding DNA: TGCAGTGCTAGTGGTTCGGGAAAGGGATACGAGCAGTACTTC.

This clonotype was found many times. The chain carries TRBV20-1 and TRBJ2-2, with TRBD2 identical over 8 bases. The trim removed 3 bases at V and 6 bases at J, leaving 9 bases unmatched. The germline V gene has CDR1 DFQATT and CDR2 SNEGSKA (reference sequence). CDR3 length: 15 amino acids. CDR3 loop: CSARGGIAGSGELFF. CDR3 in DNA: TGCAGTGCTAGGGGTGGAATAGCGGGGTCCGGGGAGCTGTTTTTT.

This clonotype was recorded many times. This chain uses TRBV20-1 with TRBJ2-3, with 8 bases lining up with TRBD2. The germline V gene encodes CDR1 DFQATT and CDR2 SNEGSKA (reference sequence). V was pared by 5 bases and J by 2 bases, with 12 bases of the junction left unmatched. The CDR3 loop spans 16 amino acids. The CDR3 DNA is TGCAGTGCTTTTCGGGGGGGCGGGGGGTTCACAGATACGCAGTATTTT. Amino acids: CSAFRGGGGFTDTQYF.

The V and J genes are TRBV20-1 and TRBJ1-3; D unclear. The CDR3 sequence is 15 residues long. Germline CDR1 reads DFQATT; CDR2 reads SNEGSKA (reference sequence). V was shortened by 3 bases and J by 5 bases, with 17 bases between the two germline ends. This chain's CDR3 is CSAREGRAMRNTIYF. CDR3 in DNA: TGCAGTGCTAGGGAGGGTCGAGCCATGAGAAACACCATATATTTT.

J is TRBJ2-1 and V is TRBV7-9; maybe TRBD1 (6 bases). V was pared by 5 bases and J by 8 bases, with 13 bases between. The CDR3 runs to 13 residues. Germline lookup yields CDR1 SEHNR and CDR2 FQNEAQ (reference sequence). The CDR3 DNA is TGTGCCAGCAGCCCGAGGCCAGGGGATGAGCAGTTCTTC. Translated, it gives CASSPRPGDEQFF.

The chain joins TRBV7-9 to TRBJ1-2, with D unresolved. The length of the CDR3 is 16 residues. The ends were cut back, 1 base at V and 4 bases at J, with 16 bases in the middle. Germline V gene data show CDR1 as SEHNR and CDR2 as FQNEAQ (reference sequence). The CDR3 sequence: CASSLEQSRNRYGYTF. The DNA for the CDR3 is TGTGCCAGCAGCTTAGAACAGTCCCGGAATCGCTATGGCTACACCTTC.

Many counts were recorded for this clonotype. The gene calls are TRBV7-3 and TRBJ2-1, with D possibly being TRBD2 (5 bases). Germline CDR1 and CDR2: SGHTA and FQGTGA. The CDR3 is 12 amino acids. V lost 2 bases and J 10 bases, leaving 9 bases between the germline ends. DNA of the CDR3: TGTGCCAGCAGCTTAGAGGCTAGCGAGCAGTTCTTC. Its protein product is CASSLEASEQFF.

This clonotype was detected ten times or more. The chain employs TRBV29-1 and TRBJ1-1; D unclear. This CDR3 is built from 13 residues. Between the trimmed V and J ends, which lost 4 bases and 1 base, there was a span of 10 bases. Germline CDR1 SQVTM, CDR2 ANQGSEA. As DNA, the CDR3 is TGCAGCGTTGGTCGCAGAGGGAACACTGAAGCTTTCTTT. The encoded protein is CSVGRRGNTEAFF.

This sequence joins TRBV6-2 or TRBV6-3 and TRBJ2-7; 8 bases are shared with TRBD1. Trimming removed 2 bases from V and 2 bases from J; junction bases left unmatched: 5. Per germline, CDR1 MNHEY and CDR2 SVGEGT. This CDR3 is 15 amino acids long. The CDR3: CASSYAQGAPYEQYF. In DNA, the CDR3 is TGTGCCAGCAGTTACGCCCAGGGGGCCCCCTACGAGCAGTACTTC.

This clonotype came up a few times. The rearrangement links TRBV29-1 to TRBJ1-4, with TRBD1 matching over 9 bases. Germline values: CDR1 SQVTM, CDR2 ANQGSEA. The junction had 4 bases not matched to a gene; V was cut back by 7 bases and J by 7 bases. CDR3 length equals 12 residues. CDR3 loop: CSAGTGSEKLFF. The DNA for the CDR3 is TGCAGCGCTGGGACAGGGTCTGAAAAACTGTTTTTT.

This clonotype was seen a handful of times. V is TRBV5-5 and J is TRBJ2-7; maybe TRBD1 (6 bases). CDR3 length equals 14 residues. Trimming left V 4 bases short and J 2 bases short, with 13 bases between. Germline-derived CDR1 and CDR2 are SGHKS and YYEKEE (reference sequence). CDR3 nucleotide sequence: TGTGCCAGCAGCGCGTTCGACAGGCCCTACGAGCAGTACGTC. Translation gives CASSAFDRPYEQYV.

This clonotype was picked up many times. The DNA of the CDR3 is TGTGCCAGCAGTGCCCAAGCCAACACAGATACGCAGTATTTT. As protein: CASSAQANTDTQYF. The V call is TRBV6-1, the J call TRBJ2-3; no firm D call. CDR3 length equals 14 residues. Germline-derived CDR1 and CDR2 are MNHNS and SASEGT. The V gene lost 4 bases and the J gene lost 2 bases, with 10 bases spanning the gap.

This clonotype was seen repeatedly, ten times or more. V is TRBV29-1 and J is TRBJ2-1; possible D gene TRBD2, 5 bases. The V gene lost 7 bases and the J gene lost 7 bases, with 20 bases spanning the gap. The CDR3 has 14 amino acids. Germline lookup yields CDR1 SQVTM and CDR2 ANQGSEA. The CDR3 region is CSAPDSVWRNEQFF. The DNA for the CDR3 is TGCAGCGCTCCGGACTCGGTCTGGCGGAATGAGCAGTTCTTC.

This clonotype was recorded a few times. CDR3 in amino acids: CASSLEGTGGSEQYF. CDR3 nucleotides: TGCGCCAGCAGCTTGGAGGGGACAGGTGGCTCCGAGCAGTACTTC. The chain couples TRBV5-1 to TRBJ2-7; 8 bases agree with TRBD1. Losses at the gene ends were 0 bases for V and 6 bases for J; bases not matched to a gene: 8. The CDR3 length is 15 residues. Germline values: CDR1 SGHRS, CDR2 YFSETQ. Together with reference TRBV5-1 and TRBJ2-7, the CDR3 gives the full variable domain: KAGVTQTPRYLIKTRGQQVTLSCSPISGHRSVSWYQQTPGQGLQFLFEYFSETQRNKGNFPGRFSGRQFSNSRSEMNVSTLELGDSALYLCASSLEGTGGSEQYFGPGTRLTVT.

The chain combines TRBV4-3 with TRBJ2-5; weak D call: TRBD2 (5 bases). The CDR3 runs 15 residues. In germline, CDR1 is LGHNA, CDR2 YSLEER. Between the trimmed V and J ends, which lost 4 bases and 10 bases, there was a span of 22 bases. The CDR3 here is CASSPTSKQFGDQYF. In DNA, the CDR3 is TGCGCCAGCAGCCCTACCTCGAAGCAGTTCGGGGACCAGTACTTC.

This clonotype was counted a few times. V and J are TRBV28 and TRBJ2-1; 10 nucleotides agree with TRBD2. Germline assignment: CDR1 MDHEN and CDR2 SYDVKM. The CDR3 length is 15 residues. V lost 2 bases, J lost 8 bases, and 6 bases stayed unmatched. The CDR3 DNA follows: TGTGCCAGCAGTTTAAGCGGGGGGGCTAGGGATGAGCAGTTCTTC. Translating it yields CASSLSGGARDEQFF.

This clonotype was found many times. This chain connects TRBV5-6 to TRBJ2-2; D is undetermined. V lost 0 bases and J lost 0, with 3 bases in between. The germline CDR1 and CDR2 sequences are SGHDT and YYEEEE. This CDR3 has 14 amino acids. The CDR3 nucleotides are TGTGCCAGCAGCTTGGACCCGAACACCGGGGAGCTGTTTTTT. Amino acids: CASSLDPNTGELFF.

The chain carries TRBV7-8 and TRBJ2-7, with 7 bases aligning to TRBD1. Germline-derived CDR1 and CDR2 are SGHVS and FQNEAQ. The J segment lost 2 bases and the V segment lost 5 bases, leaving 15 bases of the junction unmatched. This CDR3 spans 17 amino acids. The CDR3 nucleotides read TGTGCCAGCAGCCGTGGGGACAGTAGATCCCCTACCTACGAGCAGTACTTC. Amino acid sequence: CASSRGDSRSPTYEQYF.

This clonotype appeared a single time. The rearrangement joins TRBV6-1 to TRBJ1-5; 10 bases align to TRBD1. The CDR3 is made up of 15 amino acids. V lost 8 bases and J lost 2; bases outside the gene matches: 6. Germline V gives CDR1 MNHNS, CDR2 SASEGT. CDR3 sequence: CASDRGRIGNQPQHF. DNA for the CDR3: TGTGCCAGCGACAGGGGGCGAATCGGCAATCAGCCCCAGCATTTT.

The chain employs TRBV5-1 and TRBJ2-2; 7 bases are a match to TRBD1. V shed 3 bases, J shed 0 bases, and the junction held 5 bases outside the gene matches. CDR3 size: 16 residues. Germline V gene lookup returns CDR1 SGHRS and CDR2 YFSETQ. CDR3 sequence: CASSYYRGANTGELFF. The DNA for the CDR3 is TGCGCCAGCAGCTATTACAGGGGAGCGAACACCGGGGAGCTGTTTTTT.

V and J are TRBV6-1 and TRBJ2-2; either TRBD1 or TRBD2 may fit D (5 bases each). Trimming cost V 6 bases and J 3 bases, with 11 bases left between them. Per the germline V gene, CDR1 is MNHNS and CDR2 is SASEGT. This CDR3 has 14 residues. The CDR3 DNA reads TGTGCCAGCAGACCGGGACGGGACACCGGGGAGCTGTTTTTT. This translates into CASRPGRDTGELFF.

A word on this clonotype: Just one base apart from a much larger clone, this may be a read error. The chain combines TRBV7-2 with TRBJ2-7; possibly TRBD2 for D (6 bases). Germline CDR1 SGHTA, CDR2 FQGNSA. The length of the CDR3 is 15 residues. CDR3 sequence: CSSSLIPGEGYEQHF. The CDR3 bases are TGTTCCAGCAGCTTAATCCCGGGGGAAGGATACGAGCAGCACTTC.

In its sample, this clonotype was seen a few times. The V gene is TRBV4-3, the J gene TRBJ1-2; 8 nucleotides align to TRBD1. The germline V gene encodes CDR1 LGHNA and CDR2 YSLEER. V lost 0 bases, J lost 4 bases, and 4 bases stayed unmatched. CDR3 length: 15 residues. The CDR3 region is CASSQDRTGFYGYTF. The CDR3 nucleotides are TGCGCCAGCAGCCAAGATAGGACAGGGTTCTATGGCTACACCTTC.

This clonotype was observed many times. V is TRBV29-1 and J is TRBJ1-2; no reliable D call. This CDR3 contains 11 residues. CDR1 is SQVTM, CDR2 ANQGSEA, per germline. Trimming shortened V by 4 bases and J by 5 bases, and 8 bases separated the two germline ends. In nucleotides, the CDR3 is TGCAGCGTTGGAGATATTTATGGCTACACCTTC. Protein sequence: CSVGDIYGYTF.

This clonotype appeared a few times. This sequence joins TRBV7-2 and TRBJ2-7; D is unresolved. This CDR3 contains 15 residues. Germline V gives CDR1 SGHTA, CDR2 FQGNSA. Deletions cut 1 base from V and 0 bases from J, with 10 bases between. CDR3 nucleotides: TGTGCCAGCAGCTTAGATCATGAGAGCTCCTACGAGCAGTACGTC. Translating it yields CASSLDHESSYEQYV.